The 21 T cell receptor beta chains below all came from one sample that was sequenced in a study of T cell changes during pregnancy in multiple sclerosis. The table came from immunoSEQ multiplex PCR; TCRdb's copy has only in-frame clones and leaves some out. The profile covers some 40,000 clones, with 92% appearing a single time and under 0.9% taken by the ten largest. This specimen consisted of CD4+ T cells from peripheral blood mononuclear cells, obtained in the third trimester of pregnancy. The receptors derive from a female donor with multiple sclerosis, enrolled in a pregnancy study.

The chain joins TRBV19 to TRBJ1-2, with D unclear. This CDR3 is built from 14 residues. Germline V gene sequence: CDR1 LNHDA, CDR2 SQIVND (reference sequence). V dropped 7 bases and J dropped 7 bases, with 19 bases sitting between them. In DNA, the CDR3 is TGTGCCAGTAACGACCCCGGCGGGATATTTGGCTACACCTTC. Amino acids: CASNDPGGIFGYTF.

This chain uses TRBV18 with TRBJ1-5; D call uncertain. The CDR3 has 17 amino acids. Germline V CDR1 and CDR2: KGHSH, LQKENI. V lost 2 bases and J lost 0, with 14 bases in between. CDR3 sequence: CASSPTSSLDSNQPQHF. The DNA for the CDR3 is TGTGCCAGCTCACCAACTTCGAGTTTAGATAGCAATCAGCCCCAGCATTTT.

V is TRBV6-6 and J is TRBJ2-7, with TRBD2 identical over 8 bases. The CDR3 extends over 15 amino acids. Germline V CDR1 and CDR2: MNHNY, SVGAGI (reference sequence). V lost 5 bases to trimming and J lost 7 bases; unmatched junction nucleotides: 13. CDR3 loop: CASSTPGLEVEEQYF. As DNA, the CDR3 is TGTGCCAGCAGTACCCCGGGACTAGAGGTGGAGGAGCAGTACTTC.

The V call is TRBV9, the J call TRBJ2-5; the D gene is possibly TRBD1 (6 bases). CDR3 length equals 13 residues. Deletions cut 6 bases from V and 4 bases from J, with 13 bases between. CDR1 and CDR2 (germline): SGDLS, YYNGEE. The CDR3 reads CASTMGAGETQYF. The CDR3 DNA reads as TGTGCCAGCACGATGGGGGCGGGAGAGACCCAGTACTTC.

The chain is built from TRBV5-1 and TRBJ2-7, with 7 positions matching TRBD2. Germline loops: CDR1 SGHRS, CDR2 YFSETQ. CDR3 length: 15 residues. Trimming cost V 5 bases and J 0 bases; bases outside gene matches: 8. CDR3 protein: CASRGAGEGSYEQYF. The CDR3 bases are TGCGCCAGCAGAGGTGCGGGAGAGGGCTCCTACGAGCAGTACTTC.

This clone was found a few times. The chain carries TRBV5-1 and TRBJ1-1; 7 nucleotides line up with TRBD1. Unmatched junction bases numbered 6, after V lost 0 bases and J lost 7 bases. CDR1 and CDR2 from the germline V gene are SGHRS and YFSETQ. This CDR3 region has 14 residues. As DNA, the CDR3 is TGCGCCAGCAGCTTGGCCGGGACAGAAGATGAAGCTTTCTTT. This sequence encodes CASSLAGTEDEAFF. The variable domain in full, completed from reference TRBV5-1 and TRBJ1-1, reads KAGVTQTPRYLIKTRGQQVTLSCSPISGHRSVSWYQQTPGQGLQFLFEYFSETQRNKGNFPGRFSGRQFSNSRSEMNVSTLELGDSALYLCASSLAGTEDEAFFGQGTRLTVV.

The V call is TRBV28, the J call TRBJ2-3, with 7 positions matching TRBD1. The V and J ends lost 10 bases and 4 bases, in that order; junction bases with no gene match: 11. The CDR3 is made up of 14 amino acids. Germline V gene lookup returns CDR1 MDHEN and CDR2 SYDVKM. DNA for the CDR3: TGTGCCACGAAGCGACAGGGAGTCCCAGATACGCAGTATTTT. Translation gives CATKRQGVPDTQYF.

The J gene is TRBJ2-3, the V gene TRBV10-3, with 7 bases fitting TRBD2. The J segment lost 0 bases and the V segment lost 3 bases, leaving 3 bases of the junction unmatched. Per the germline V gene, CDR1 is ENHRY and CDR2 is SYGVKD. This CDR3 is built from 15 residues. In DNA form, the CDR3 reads TGTGCCATCAGTGACGGGGGGAGTAGCACAGATACGCAGTATTTT. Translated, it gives CAISDGGSSTDTQYF.

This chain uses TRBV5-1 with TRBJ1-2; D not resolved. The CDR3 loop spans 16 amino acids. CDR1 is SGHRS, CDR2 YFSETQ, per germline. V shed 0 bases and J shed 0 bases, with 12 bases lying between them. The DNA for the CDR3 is TGCGCCAGCAGCTTGGGGATGGGAGTTTCTAACTATGGCTACACCTTC. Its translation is CASSLGMGVSNYGYTF.

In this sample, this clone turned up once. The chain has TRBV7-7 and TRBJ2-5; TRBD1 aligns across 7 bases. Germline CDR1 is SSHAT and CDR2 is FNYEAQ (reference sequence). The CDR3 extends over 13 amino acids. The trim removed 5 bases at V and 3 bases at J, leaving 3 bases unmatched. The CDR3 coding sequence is TGTGCCAGCAGCCGCGACAGGGAAGAGACCCAGTACTTC. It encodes CASSRDREETQYF.

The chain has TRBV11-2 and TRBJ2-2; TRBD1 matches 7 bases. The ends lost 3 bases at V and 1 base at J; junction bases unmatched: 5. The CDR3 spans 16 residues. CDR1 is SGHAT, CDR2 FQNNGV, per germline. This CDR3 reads CASSFLGQVNTGELFF. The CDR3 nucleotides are TGTGCCAGCAGCTTTTTAGGACAGGTGAACACCGGGGAGCTGTTTTTT. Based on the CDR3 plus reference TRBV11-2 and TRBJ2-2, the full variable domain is EAGVAQSPRYKIIEKRQSVAFWCNPISGHATLYWYQQILGQGPKLLIQFQNNGVVDDSQLPKDRFSAERLKGVDSTLKIQPAKLEDSAVYLCASSFLGQVNTGELFFGEGSRLTVL.

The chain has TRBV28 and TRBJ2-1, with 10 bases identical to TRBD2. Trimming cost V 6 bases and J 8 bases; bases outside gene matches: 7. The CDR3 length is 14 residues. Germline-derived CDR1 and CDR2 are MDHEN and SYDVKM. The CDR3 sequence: CASSSSGRGDEQFF. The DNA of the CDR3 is TGTGCCAGCAGCTCAAGCGGGAGGGGTGATGAGCAGTTCTTC.

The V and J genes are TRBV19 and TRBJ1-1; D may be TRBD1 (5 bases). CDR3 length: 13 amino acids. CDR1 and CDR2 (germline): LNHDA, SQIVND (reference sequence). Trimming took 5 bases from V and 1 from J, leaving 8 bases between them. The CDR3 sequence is CASSQGRNTEAFF. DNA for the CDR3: TGTGCCAGTAGTCAGGGAAGGAACACTGAAGCTTTCTTT. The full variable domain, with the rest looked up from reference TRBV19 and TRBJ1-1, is DGGITQSPKYLFRKEGQNVTLSCEQNLNHDAMYWYRQDPGQGLRLIYYSQIVNDFQKGDIAEGYSVSREKKESFPLTVTSAQKNPTAFYLCASSQGRNTEAFFGQGTRLTVV.

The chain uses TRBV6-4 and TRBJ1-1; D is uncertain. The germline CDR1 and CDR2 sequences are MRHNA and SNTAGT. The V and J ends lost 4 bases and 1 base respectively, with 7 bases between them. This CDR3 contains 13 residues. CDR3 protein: CASSARENTEAFF. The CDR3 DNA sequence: TGTGCCAGCAGTGCACGGGAGAACACTGAAGCTTTCTTT.

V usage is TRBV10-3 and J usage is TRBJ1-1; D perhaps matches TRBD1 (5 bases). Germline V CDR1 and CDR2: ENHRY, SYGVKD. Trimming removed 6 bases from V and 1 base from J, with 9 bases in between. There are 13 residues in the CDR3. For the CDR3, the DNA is TGTGCCATCAGGTGGGGGGAGAACACTGAAGCTTTCTTT. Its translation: CAIRWGENTEAFF.

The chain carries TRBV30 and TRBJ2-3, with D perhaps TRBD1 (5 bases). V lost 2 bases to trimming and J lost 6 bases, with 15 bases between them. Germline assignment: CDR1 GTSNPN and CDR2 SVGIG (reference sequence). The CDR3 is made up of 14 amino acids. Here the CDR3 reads CAWSPTVSSDTQYF. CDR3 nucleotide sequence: TGTGCCTGGAGTCCGACAGTATCCTCCGATACGCAGTATTTT. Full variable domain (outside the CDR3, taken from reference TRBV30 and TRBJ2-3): SQTIHQWPATLVQPVGSPLSLECTVEGTSNPNLYWYRQAAGRGLQLLFYSVGIGQISSEVPQNLSASRPQDRQFILSSKKLLLSDSGFYLCAWSPTVSSDTQYFGPGTRLTVL.

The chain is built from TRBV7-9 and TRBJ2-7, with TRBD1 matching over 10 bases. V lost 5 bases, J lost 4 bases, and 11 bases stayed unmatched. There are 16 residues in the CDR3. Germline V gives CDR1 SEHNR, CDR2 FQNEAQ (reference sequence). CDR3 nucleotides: TGTGCCAGCAGCCCGAGGACAGGGGGTGAAGGATACGAGCAGTACTTC. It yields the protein CASSPRTGGEGYEQYF.

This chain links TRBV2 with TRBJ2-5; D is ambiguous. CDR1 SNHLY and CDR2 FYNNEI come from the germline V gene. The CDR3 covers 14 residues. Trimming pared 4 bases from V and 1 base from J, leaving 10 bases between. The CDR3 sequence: CASSGVAAQETQYF. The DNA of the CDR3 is TGTGCCAGCAGTGGGGTAGCAGCCCAAGAGACCCAGTACTTC.

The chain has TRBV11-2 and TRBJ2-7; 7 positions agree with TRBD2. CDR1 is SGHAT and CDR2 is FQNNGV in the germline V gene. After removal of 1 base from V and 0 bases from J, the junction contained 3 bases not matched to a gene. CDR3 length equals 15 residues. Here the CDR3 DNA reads TGTGCCAGCAGCTTAGCGGGAGGACCCTCCTACGAGCAGTACTTC. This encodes CASSLAGGPSYEQYF.

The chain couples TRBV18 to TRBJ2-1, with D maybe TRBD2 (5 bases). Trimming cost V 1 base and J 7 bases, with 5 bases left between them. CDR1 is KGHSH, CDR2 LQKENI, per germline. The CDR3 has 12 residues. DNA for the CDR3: TGTGCCAGCTCACCACGGAGGAATGAGCAGTTCTTC. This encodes CASSPRRNEQFF.

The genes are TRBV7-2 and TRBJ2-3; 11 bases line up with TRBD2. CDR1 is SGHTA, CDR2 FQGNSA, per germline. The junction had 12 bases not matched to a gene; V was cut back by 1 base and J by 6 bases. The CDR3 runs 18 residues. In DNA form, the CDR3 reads TGTGCCAGCAGCTTAGTCCCCGTACTAGCGGGAGAAGAGGATACGCAGTATTTT. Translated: CASSLVPVLAGEEDTQYF.